One and the same sample provided the 5 T cell receptor beta chains below, sequenced in a study of T-cell memory formation after mild COVID-19 (TCRdb year 2021). The method behind the library was 5' RACE. Instrument used: Illumina NovaSeq 6000. The public sequencing data were trimmed at Q25 with fastp and processed into clonotypes with MiXCR by TCRdb, which kept only in-frame beta chains. Duplicate CDR3 protein sequences are folded into a single record with the most common DNA and genes. The sample profile shows around 29,000 distinct CDR3 sequences; around 12% of them were found once. The ten largest clones capture about 16% of the sample. Sequenced: PBMCs or a T cell subset sorted from them (not recorded which). The receptors originated from an adult woman who had mild COVID-19 (a few samples of this study predate the infection). The sample titles of this study are shuffled in the database, so cell type and time point are left out; the donor was told from shared clones.

The rearrangement links TRBV29-1 to TRBJ2-1; D may be TRBD2 (5 bases). V was pared by 0 bases and J by 0 bases, with 12 bases between. Germline CDR1 and CDR2: SQVTM and ANQGSEA. The length of the CDR3 is 16 residues. The CDR3 DNA reads TGCAGCGTTGAAGAAGATCGCGGGCGCTCCTACAATGAGCAGTTCTTC. Translating it yields CSVEEDRGRSYNEQFF.

The sample holds many counts of this clonotype. This chain connects TRBV4-1 to TRBJ1-4, with D maybe TRBD1 (5 bases). This CDR3 contains 17 residues. Germline CDR1 and CDR2: MGHRA and YSYEKL. The V end lost 1 base, the J end lost 0 bases, and 12 bases lay between the germline ends. In DNA form, the CDR3 reads TGCGCCAGCAGCCAAGGGCGGGGACTTGCAACTAATGAAAAACTGTTTTTT. It codes for CASSQGRGLATNEKLFF.

This clonotype showed up many times. The chain uses TRBV24-1 and TRBJ1-1; 9 nucleotides align to TRBD1. Per the germline V gene, CDR1 is KGHDR and CDR2 is SFDVKD. V was clipped by 10 bases and J by 1 base; unmatched bases: 12. CDR3 size: 16 residues. CDR3 loop: CATSKAGQGPNTEAFF. CDR3 nucleotides: TGTGCCACGTCCAAGGCGGGACAGGGACCGAACACTGAAGCTTTCTTT.

This clonotype was seen ten or more times. The chain links TRBV7-9 to TRBJ1-2, with D possibly matching TRBD1 (5 bases). V lost 6 bases and J 6 bases, leaving 23 bases between the germline ends. The CDR3 length is 16 residues. Germline CDR1 reads SEHNR; CDR2 reads FQNEAQ (reference sequence). As DNA, the CDR3 is TGTGCCAGCAGAGAAGAAAAGGGACTACTCTACGATGGCTACACCTTC. Translated: CASREEKGLLYDGYTF.

The chain employs TRBV11-2 and TRBJ2-3; 11 nucleotides line up with TRBD2. There are 18 residues in the CDR3. Germline-derived CDR1 and CDR2 are SGHAT and FQNNGV. The ends lost 3 bases at V and 0 bases at J; junction bases unmatched: 8. CDR3 DNA: TGTGCCAGCAGCTTTATGGTAGCGGGGGGGCCCAGCACAGATACGCAGTATTTT. Translation gives CASSFMVAGGPSTDTQYF.